This TCR beta chain emerged from a study of T cell changes during pregnancy in multiple sclerosis. Profiling relied on immunoSEQ multiplex PCR, and the TCRdb table lists in-frame clones only, not all of them. Of under 60,000 clones in the sample, over 80% were seen once. This clone came up a few times. The V gene lost 7 bases and the J gene lost 0 bases, with 9 bases spanning the gap. This CDR3 spans 13 amino acids. CDR1 LNHDA and CDR2 SQIVND come from the germline V gene (reference sequence). Sample: CD4+ T cells from peripheral blood mononuclear cells, taken after pregnancy. This sequence originates from a female donor with multiple sclerosis, enrolled in a pregnancy study. The chain has TRBV19 and TRBJ1-1; D not resolved. CDR3 in amino acids: CASNPDLNTEAFF. The DNA for the CDR3 is TGTGCCAGTAACCCGGACTTGAACACTGAAGCTTTCTTT.